Listed here are 27 T cell receptor beta chains from one sample, sequenced in a study of blood T cell repertoires in COVID-19. Sequencing used immunoSEQ multiplex PCR; TCRdb keeps in-frame clones, though not all of them. Here the sample spans around 68,000 clones, around 80% being singletons. The specimen was peripheral blood. The origin of the receptors is a human donor in a cohort sampled during active COVID-19.

This clone was observed a handful of times. The gene calls are TRBV18 and TRBJ1-1, with unresolved D. From germline, CDR1 is KGHSH and CDR2 LQKENI. The CDR3 extends over 18 amino acids. V was cut by 2 bases and J by 0 bases, with 19 bases left in between. CDR3 DNA sequence: TGTGCCAGCTCACCAGGGTTGTTGAAGGGAGGTCTGAACACTGAAGCTTTCTTT. Translation: CASSPGLLKGGLNTEAFF.

The chain combines TRBV7-2 with TRBJ1-3, with D hard to call. Looked up from germline, CDR1 is SGHTA and CDR2 is FQGNSA. CDR3 length equals 14 residues. Between the trimmed V and J ends, which lost 5 bases and 4 bases, there was a span of 12 bases. The CDR3 coding sequence is TGTGCCAGCAGCCTACAGAGTACGGGAAACACCATATATTTT. Translating gives CASSLQSTGNTIYF.

V and J are TRBV18 and TRBJ2-1; weak D call: TRBD2 (6 bases). V lost 3 bases and J lost 1, with 13 bases in between. CDR3 length: 16 residues. Germline V gene sequence: CDR1 KGHSH, CDR2 LQKENI. CDR3 sequence: CASSPPGTPSYNEQFF. Here the CDR3 DNA reads TGTGCCAGCTCACCTCCCGGGACTCCATCCTACAATGAGCAGTTCTTC.

The J gene is TRBJ2-1, the V gene TRBV28; 8 nucleotides line up with TRBD1. Germline V gene sequence: CDR1 MDHEN, CDR2 SYDVKM. CDR3 length: 20 amino acids. The V segment lost 10 bases and the J segment 1 base; nucleotides outside the gene matches: 24. In nucleotides, the CDR3 is TGTGCCACCCGACAGGGGAAGGTATATCCCCCAGGTTTTTCCTACAATGAGCAGTTCTTC. Translating it yields CATRQGKVYPPGFSYNEQFF.

The rearrangement links TRBV19 to TRBJ2-1; the match to TRBD1 covers 7 bases. The germline gives CDR1 LNHDA, CDR2 SQIVND (reference sequence). This CDR3 spans 15 amino acids. V dropped 3 bases and J dropped 6; count of bases not matched to a gene: 8. The CDR3 sequence: CASSIRDSEANEQFF. For the CDR3, the DNA is TGTGCCAGTAGTATTAGGGACAGCGAGGCCAATGAGCAGTTCTTC.

The rearrangement joins TRBV29-1 to TRBJ1-1, with D unclear. Germline CDR1 reads SQVTM; CDR2 reads ANQGSEA. The V end lost 5 bases, the J end lost 5 bases, and 18 bases lay between the germline ends. The CDR3 loop spans 14 amino acids. The CDR3 is CSVKLLLIGTEAFF. The CDR3 DNA reads TGCAGCGTTAAGTTACTCTTAATCGGGACTGAAGCTTTCTTT.

The chain employs TRBV28 and TRBJ2-5, with D maybe TRBD1 (5 bases). Trimming took off 1 base at V and 2 bases at J, with 8 bases between the two ends. This CDR3 has 14 amino acids. Germline V gives CDR1 MDHEN, CDR2 SYDVKM. The CDR3 DNA reads TGTGCCAGCAGTTTATCAGGGTCTCAAGAGACCCAGTACTTC. It specifies CASSLSGSQETQYF.

This clone was recorded only once. The chain couples TRBV28 to TRBJ2-7, with 11 bases that match TRBD2. The V segment lost 2 bases and the J segment 6 bases; nucleotides outside the gene matches: 6. The germline gives CDR1 MDHEN, CDR2 SYDVKM. The CDR3 totals 15 residues. CDR3 nucleotide sequence: TGTGCCAGCAGTTTAATAGCGGGAGGGTTCGGCGAGCAGTACTTC. This translates into CASSLIAGGFGEQYF.

The chain couples TRBV28 to TRBJ2-7; TRBD2 might be the D (5 bases). Germline V lookup: CDR1 MDHEN, CDR2 SYDVKM. The CDR3 loop spans 12 amino acids. V lost 7 bases to trimming and J lost 4 bases, with 11 bases between them. CDR3 coding DNA: TGTGCCAGCAAGGAGGAGGATTACGAGCAGTACTTC. As protein: CASKEEDYEQYF.

V and J are TRBV28 and TRBJ2-2; a weak D match, TRBD2 (6 bases). V lost 2 bases, J lost 4 bases, and 8 bases lay in between. The CDR3 covers 14 residues. In germline, CDR1 is MDHEN, CDR2 SYDVKM. The CDR3 DNA is TGTGCCAGCAGTTTAGGGGGGAGCACCGGGGAGCTGTTTTTT. It codes for CASSLGGSTGELFF.

This rearrangement joins TRBV7-9 to TRBJ1-1, with D tentatively TRBD1 (6 bases). CDR3 size: 14 residues. Germline assignment: CDR1 SEHNR and CDR2 FQNEAQ (reference sequence). The V end was cut by 6 bases, the J end by 7 bases, with 18 bases between. The CDR3 nucleotides read TGTGCCAGCAGTCCCCTTGGGGGCCATGGTGAAGCTTTCTTT. Its translation is CASSPLGGHGEAFF.

The chain links TRBV28 to TRBJ2-7, with D possibly TRBD2 on 6 matching bases. Trimming removed 5 bases at V and 0 bases at J, with 14 bases between. Looked up from germline, CDR1 is MDHEN and CDR2 is SYDVKM. This CDR3 region has 15 residues. CDR3 coding DNA: TGTGCCAGCAGTACTAGGGGACTGAACTCCTACGAGCAGTACTTC. Translating gives CASSTRGLNSYEQYF.

This chain uses TRBV30 with TRBJ1-5; D not certain. The CDR3 runs 14 residues. Between the trimmed V and J ends, which lost 7 bases and 4 bases, there was a span of 17 bases. Germline V lookup: CDR1 GTSNPN, CDR2 SVGIG (reference sequence). The CDR3 DNA reads TGTGCCTACCAGCACGCAGGCTTAAATCAGCCCCAGCATTTT. This gives the protein CAYQHAGLNQPQHF.

V is TRBV19 and J is TRBJ1-2, with 9 nucleotides matching TRBD1. Germline trimming cut 7 bases from V and 5 bases from J; bases unmatched to any gene: 8. Per the germline V gene, CDR1 is LNHDA and CDR2 is SQIVND (reference sequence). This CDR3 has 14 residues. DNA of the CDR3: TGTGCCAGTACTCAAGGGACAGGGTTATATGGCTACACCTTC. Translation: CASTQGTGLYGYTF.

For the CDR3, the DNA is TGTGCCAGCAGCGCGAAGACAGGGGGGAGTTCACCCCTCCACTTT. This encodes CASSAKTGGSSPLHF. The chain links TRBV9 to TRBJ1-6; TRBD1 matches 9 bases. Germline CDR1 SGDLS, CDR2 YYNGEE. V gave up 3 bases and J gave up 9 bases; unmatched junction bases: 7. The CDR3 has 15 residues. Full variable domain (outside the CDR3, taken from reference TRBV9 and TRBJ1-6): DSGVTQTPKHLITATGQRVTLRCSPRSGDLSVYWYQQSLDQGLQFLIQYYNGEERAKGNILERFSAQQFPDLHSELNLSSLELGDSALYFCASSAKTGGSSPLHFGNGTRLTVT.

The V and J genes are TRBV7-9 and TRBJ2-1, with 10 bases identical to TRBD1. From germline, CDR1 is SEHNR and CDR2 FQNEAQ (reference sequence). V lost 4 bases, J lost 8 bases, and 5 bases stayed unmatched. There are 14 residues in the CDR3. The CDR3 region is CASSWDRGIDEQFF. The CDR3 DNA is TGTGCCAGCAGCTGGGACAGGGGTATCGATGAGCAGTTCTTC.

This clone was picked up a small number of times. This chain connects TRBV5-1 to TRBJ2-7; 9 positions match TRBD1. Germline CDR1 SGHRS, CDR2 YFSETQ. CDR3 length: 14 amino acids. Trimming cost V 2 bases and J 3 bases; bases outside gene matches: 3. CDR3 nucleotides: TGCGCCAGCAGCTTAGGGACAGGGTTCTACGAGCAGTACTTC. The encoded protein is CASSLGTGFYEQYF.

This chain joins TRBV6-4 and TRBJ2-2; D perhaps matches TRBD1 (5 bases). Germline CDR1 is MRHNA and CDR2 is SNTAGT. CDR3 length: 14 amino acids. The V end was cut by 0 bases, the J end by 3 bases, with 5 bases between. The CDR3 loop reads CASSDSGDTGELFF. CDR3 in DNA: TGTGCCAGCAGTGACTCAGGGGACACCGGGGAGCTGTTTTTT.

Only one count was recorded for this clone. This chain links TRBV7-8 with TRBJ1-5; 9 nucleotides match TRBD1. The CDR3 consists of 15 residues. Germline lookup yields CDR1 SGHVS and CDR2 FQNEAQ. After removal of 2 bases from V and 5 bases from J, the junction contained 4 bases not matched to a gene. The CDR3 coding sequence is TGTGCCAGCAGCTTAAAGTGGACAGGGGATCAGCCCCAGCATTTT. Protein product: CASSLKWTGDQPQHF.

V gene TRBV28 combines with J gene TRBJ1-1, with no clear D. The CDR3 length is 15 residues. Trimming shortened V by 4 bases and J by 2 bases, and 14 bases separated the two germline ends. Germline V lookup: CDR1 MDHEN, CDR2 SYDVKM. This chain's CDR3 is CASSSLGRSNTEAFF. CDR3 nucleotides: TGTGCCAGCAGTTCCCTGGGGAGGTCTAACACTGAAGCTTTCTTT. Full variable domain (rest looked up from reference TRBV28 and TRBJ1-1): DVKVTQSSRYLVKRTGEKVFLECVQDMDHENMFWYRQDPGLGLRLIYFSYDVKMKEKGDIPEGYSVSREKKERFSLILESASTNQTSMYLCASSSLGRSNTEAFFGQGTRLTVV.

The chain recombines TRBV4-2 with TRBJ1-1; TRBD1 agrees at 7 bases. The V and J ends lost 1 base and 5 bases, in that order; junction bases with no gene match: 7. The CDR3 is made up of 15 amino acids. Germline assignment: CDR1 LGHNA and CDR2 YNFKEQ. The DNA of the CDR3 is TGTGCCAGCAGCCAAGGCGAGGGGGCGAGTACTGAAGCTTTCTTT. Translated: CASSQGEGASTEAFF.

J is TRBJ2-1 and V is TRBV7-2, with a weak D call TRBD2 (5 bases). The germline V and J ends were trimmed by 0 bases and 7 bases, with 10 bases remaining between them. Germline V lookup: CDR1 SGHTA, CDR2 FQGNSA. CDR3 size: 14 residues. The CDR3 nucleotides are TGTGCCAGCAGCTTAGCAGGGAGTCAAAATGAGCAGTTCTTC. It yields the protein CASSLAGSQNEQFF. Drawing the rest from reference TRBV7-2 and TRBJ2-1, the complete variable domain is GAGVSQSPSNKVTEKGKDVELRCDPISGHTALYWYRQSLGQGLEFLIYFQGNSAPDKSGLPSDRFSAERTGGSVSTLTIQRTQQEDSAVYLCASSLAGSQNEQFFGPGTRLTVL.

The chain employs TRBV5-1 and TRBJ2-7; 10 nucleotides align to TRBD1. Trimming removed 0 bases from V and 5 bases from J; junction bases left unmatched: 5. The germline V gene encodes CDR1 SGHRS and CDR2 YFSETQ. CDR3 length: 15 amino acids. In nucleotides, the CDR3 is TGCGCCAGCAGCTTGGAAGGGACAGGGGTGAACGAGCAGTACTTC. Its translation: CASSLEGTGVNEQYF.

This rearrangement joins TRBV11-2 to TRBJ2-7; weak D call: TRBD1 (6 bases). This CDR3 region has 16 residues. CDR1 and CDR2 (germline): SGHAT, FQNNGV. V was cut by 4 bases and J by 0 bases, with 16 bases left in between. The CDR3 sequence: CASSSPMTDSSYEQYF. CDR3 nucleotide sequence: TGTGCCAGCAGCTCTCCGATGACGGACAGCTCCTACGAGCAGTACTTC.

V and J are TRBV7-2 and TRBJ1-1; D uncertain. This CDR3 contains 14 residues. Trimming removed 4 bases from V and 2 bases from J, with 11 bases in between. Germline V gives CDR1 SGHTA, CDR2 FQGNSA. CDR3 nucleotides: TGTGCCAGCAGCTCCTCGCAGTTCAACACTGAAGCTTTCTTT. This codes for CASSSSQFNTEAFF.

The chain carries TRBV19 and TRBJ1-2, with D unclear. Germline CDR1 is LNHDA and CDR2 is SQIVND (reference sequence). This CDR3 spans 14 amino acids. The V end lost 3 bases, the J end lost 0 bases, and 8 bases lay between the germline ends. The CDR3 loop reads CASSIDGANYGYTF. The CDR3 bases are TGTGCCAGTAGTATTGATGGAGCTAACTATGGCTACACCTTC.

This clone was seen once. This chain connects TRBV6-5 to TRBJ1-6; D is possibly TRBD1 (6 bases). The germline V and J ends were trimmed by 4 bases and 4 bases, with 14 bases remaining between them. The length of the CDR3 is 16 residues. Germline values: CDR1 MNHEY, CDR2 SVGAGI. Here the CDR3 DNA reads TGTGCCAGCAGTTCACAGGGAGTAATGTATAATTCACCCCTCCACTTT. This translates into CASSSQGVMYNSPLHF.